These 6 T cell receptor beta chains originate from one sample sequenced in a study of blood T cell repertoires in COVID-19 (dated by TCRdb to the early 2020s). The library came from the immunoSEQ multiplex PCR assay. Held by TCRdb, this immuneACCESS table contains in-frame sequences only and omits some clones. Under half of the omission traces to an unresolved V gene where checked; the cause of the rest is unknown. The sample table contains about 320,000 clones; only one count was recorded for 85% of them. The ten largest clones represent more than 6% of the sample. The sample consisted of peripheral blood. Every receptor here comes from a human donor in a cohort sampled during active COVID-19.

The rearrangement joins TRBV5-1 to TRBJ2-3, with 8 bases lining up with TRBD2. Germline values: CDR1 SGHRS, CDR2 YFSETQ. V lost 2 bases and J lost 4; bases outside the gene matches: 3. The CDR3 spans 14 residues. The DNA for the CDR3 is TGCGCCAGCAGCTTAGCGGGGGTTGCAGATACGCAGTATTTT. Translating it yields CASSLAGVADTQYF.

The chain carries TRBV10-2 and TRBJ2-7, with D possibly TRBD2 on 7 matching bases. The V gene's germline CDR1 is WSHSY and CDR2 SAAADI. V was trimmed by 7 bases and J by 2 bases, leaving 24 bases between them. The CDR3 extends over 17 amino acids. The CDR3 spells CASTEGGGHQTTYEQYF. CDR3 nucleotides: TGCGCCAGCACCGAGGGCGGGGGACACCAAACTACCTACGAGCAGTACTTC.

V usage is TRBV6-5 and J usage is TRBJ1-1; 7 nucleotides align to TRBD1. Per germline, CDR1 MNHEY and CDR2 SVGAGI. The V and J ends lost 7 bases and 8 bases, in that order; junction bases with no gene match: 10. The CDR3 runs 13 residues. The CDR3 DNA follows: TGTGCCAGCAAAGGGATACAGGGGTTAGAAGCTTTCTTT. As protein: CASKGIQGLEAFF.

V is TRBV12-3 or TRBV12-4 and J is TRBJ1-2; TRBD1 matches 7 bases. This CDR3 has 13 amino acids. The J segment lost 6 bases and the V segment lost 7 bases, leaving 8 bases of the junction unmatched. The CDR3 DNA sequence: TGTGCCAGCAAGACAGGGCTTGATGATGGCTACACCTTC. Translating gives CASKTGLDDGYTF.

In its sample, this clone was seen many times. The chain carries TRBV3-1 (or the pseudogene TRBV3-2) and TRBJ2-3; 8 positions match TRBD2. The CDR3 runs 15 residues. Unmatched junction bases numbered 5, after V lost 0 bases and J lost 6 bases. Looked up from germline, CDR1 is LGHDT and CDR2 is YNNKEL (reference sequence). The CDR3 protein is CASSQDPGGGDTQYF. In DNA form, the CDR3 reads TGTGCCAGCAGCCAAGATCCGGGGGGGGGCGATACGCAGTATTTT.

V gene TRBV7-9 combines with J gene TRBJ1-5, with 8 nucleotides matching TRBD1. Germline V gives CDR1 SEHNR, CDR2 FQNEAQ (reference sequence). The CDR3 is 15 residues long. V trimming: 3 bases; J trimming: 7 bases; junction bases outside the gene matches: 8. The CDR3 protein is CASSLNAGGDQPQHF. The CDR3 DNA sequence: TGTGCCAGCAGCTTGAACGCAGGGGGCGACCAGCCCCAGCATTTT.